Below, 27 T cell receptor beta chains from the same sample are listed, as sequenced in a study of T cells after yellow fever vaccination. TCRdb re-called the 5' RACE reads through MiXCR, storing one row per CDR3 protein. The repertoire includes approximately 510,000 distinct CDR3 sequences, less than 25% of them detected once, and about a sixth sits in the top ten. The material sequenced was PBMCs, taken roughly 20 days after the first yellow fever vaccination. The receptors were sampled from a man younger than 35 who received the YFV17D yellow fever vaccine.

The chain links TRBV3-1 to TRBJ2-7; possibly TRBD2 for D (6 bases). Germline lookup yields CDR1 LGHDT and CDR2 YNNKEL (reference sequence). This CDR3 has 17 amino acids. With 4 bases removed from V and 0 bases from J, the gap between germline ends came to 19 bases. Here the CDR3 DNA reads TGTGCCAGCAGCCCGGTAAATGGGGGGATTATCTCCTACGAGCAGTACGTC. Protein product: CASSPVNGGIISYEQYV.

The chain is built from TRBV28 and TRBJ2-3; possibly TRBD1 or TRBD2 for D (6 bases each). Germline V gene sequence: CDR1 MDHEN, CDR2 SYDVKM. The germline V and J ends were trimmed by 6 bases and 0 bases, with 16 bases remaining between them. CDR3 size: 16 residues. CDR3 residues: CASRVWGAPSTDTQYF. The DNA of the CDR3 is TGTGCCAGCAGAGTTTGGGGGGCACCTAGCACAGATACGCAGTATTTT.

The chain links TRBV10-3 to TRBJ1-2; D not certain. This CDR3 is 14 amino acids long. The germline V gene encodes CDR1 ENHRY and CDR2 SYGVKD. V was shortened by 4 bases and J by 4 bases, with 13 bases between the two germline ends. Here the CDR3 DNA reads TGTGCCATCAGTGGAGGGAGGAACGTCTATGGCTACACCTTC. It translates to CAISGGRNVYGYTF.

This clonotype was recorded a few times. The CDR3 is CASTFSGGYEQYF. CDR3 DNA: TGTGCCAGCACGTTTAGCGGGGGCTACGAGCAGTACTTC. This rearrangement joins TRBV2 to TRBJ2-7; 9 nucleotides line up with TRBD2. There are 13 residues in the CDR3. V shed 7 bases and J 3 bases; nucleotides not matched to a gene: 4. Germline CDR1 reads SNHLY; CDR2 reads FYNNEI. The full variable domain, completed using reference TRBV2 and TRBJ2-7, is EPEVTQTPSHQVTQMGQEVILRCVPISNHLYFYWYRQILGQKVEFLVSFYNNEISEKSEIFDDQFSVERPDGSNFTLKIRSTKLEDSAMYFCASTFSGGYEQYFGPGTRLTVT.

The chain uses TRBV14 and TRBJ1-2, with D maybe TRBD1 (5 bases). V was shortened by 0 bases and J by 2 bases, with 13 bases between the two germline ends. This CDR3 is built from 16 residues. Per the germline V gene, CDR1 is SGHDN and CDR2 is FVKESK. As DNA, the CDR3 is TGTGCCAGCAGCCAAGATCAAGAGGGGTTGAACTATGGCTACACCTTC. This sequence encodes CASSQDQEGLNYGYTF.

The chain is built from TRBV11-2 and TRBJ2-2; 12 bases agree with TRBD1. The CDR3 spans 15 residues. V was clipped by 7 bases and J by 7 bases; unmatched bases: 7. Per germline, CDR1 SGHAT and CDR2 FQNNGV. In DNA, the CDR3 is TGTGCCAGCATACCGGGACAGGGGGCGGTCGGGGAGCTGTTTTTT. Its protein is CASIPGQGAVGELFF.

This clonotype was observed a few times. The genes are TRBV6-2 or TRBV6-3 and TRBJ1-6; D ambiguous. The length of the CDR3 is 15 residues. V lost 5 bases to trimming and J lost 9 bases, with 17 bases between them. CDR1 and CDR2 (germline): MNHEY, SVGEGT. The CDR3 reads CASSPRPPRGSPLHF. In nucleotides, the CDR3 is TGTGCCAGCAGTCCCCGGCCACCGAGAGGTTCACCCCTCCACTTT.

The chain combines TRBV10-2 with TRBJ2-7, with 12 positions matching TRBD2. This CDR3 has 15 amino acids. Germline V gives CDR1 WSHSY, CDR2 SAAADI. The ends lost 5 bases at V and 4 bases at J; junction bases unmatched: 6. CDR3 nucleotide sequence: TGCGCCAGCAGTTCGAGACTAGCGGGGGATTACGAGCAGTACGTC. It translates to CASSSRLAGDYEQYV.

This clonotype occurred a few times. The chain has TRBV29-1 and TRBJ2-2; D is possibly TRBD1 (6 bases). From germline, CDR1 is SQVTM and CDR2 ANQGSEA. There are 13 residues in the CDR3. Trimming stripped 5 bases from V and 1 base from J, with 8 bases between. CDR3 sequence reads: CSVFRGNTGELFF. CDR3 in DNA: TGCAGCGTTTTCAGGGGGAACACCGGGGAGCTGTTTTTT.

The gene calls are TRBV4-1 and TRBJ2-3; 9 nucleotides line up with TRBD2. The germline CDR1 and CDR2 sequences are MGHRA and YSYEKL. This CDR3 is built from 18 residues. The V gene end was trimmed by 3 bases and the J gene end by 3 bases; junction bases not matched to a gene: 13. CDR3 DNA sequence: TGCGCCAGCAGCCAGGCCCCGGGACTAGCAGATTTGACAGATACGCAGTATTTT. Protein product: CASSQAPGLADLTDTQYF.

J is TRBJ1-4 and V is TRBV7-9, with unresolved D. V shed 2 bases and J shed 0 bases, with 10 bases lying between them. The germline CDR1 and CDR2 sequences are SEHNR and FQNEAQ (reference sequence). This CDR3 contains 16 residues. CDR3 bases: TGTGCCAGCAGCTTAAATGGGTTTCCAACTAATGAAAAACTGTTTTTT. This codes for CASSLNGFPTNEKLFF.

This clonotype came up a few times. This chain joins TRBV19 and TRBJ2-3; D is perhaps TRBD1 or TRBD2 (5 bases each). This CDR3 region has 15 residues. The germline V gene encodes CDR1 LNHDA and CDR2 SQIVND (reference sequence). Between the trimmed V and J ends, which lost 2 bases and 5 bases, there was a span of 14 bases. Here the CDR3 reads CASSIWDPARDTQYF. The DNA of the CDR3 is TGTGCCAGTAGTATATGGGACCCGGCGCGAGATACGCAGTATTTT.

The chain couples TRBV5-6 to TRBJ2-7, with D possibly being TRBD2 (6 bases). Germline assignment: CDR1 SGHDT and CDR2 YYEEEE. This CDR3 has 14 amino acids. The V and J ends lost 2 bases and 6 bases respectively, with 15 bases between them. The CDR3 DNA sequence: TGTGCCAGCAGCTTTCTGACTAGTTCCACCGAGCAGTACTTC. It encodes CASSFLTSSTEQYF.

V usage is TRBV6-1 and J usage is TRBJ2-1; 8 nucleotides match TRBD2. This CDR3 comprises 15 residues. CDR1 and CDR2 (germline): MNHNS, SASEGT. Trimming took 7 bases from V and 3 from J; bases not matched to a gene: 8. The CDR3 DNA sequence: TGTGCCAGCACCCCTGCAGCGGGGGTCTACAATGAGCAGTTCTTC. It specifies CASTPAAGVYNEQFF.

The chain employs TRBV4-1 and TRBJ2-4; D possibly corresponds to TRBD1 (6 bases). Germline V gives CDR1 MGHRA, CDR2 YSYEKL. V gave up 4 bases and J gave up 2 bases, with 12 bases separating them. The CDR3 sequence is 15 residues long. CDR3 protein: CASSPRTVPKNIQYF. DNA for the CDR3: TGCGCCAGCAGCCCCAGGACAGTACCCAAAAACATTCAGTACTTC.

This clonotype was counted only a few times. The V gene is TRBV5-1, the J gene TRBJ1-1; tentatively, D is TRBD1 (6 bases). Germline V CDR1 and CDR2: SGHRS, YFSETQ. The CDR3 is 17 residues long. The germline V and J ends were trimmed by 4 bases and 13 bases, with 32 bases remaining between them. The CDR3 region has the DNA TGCGCCAGCAGCCCGGGGGCCCGAGAACAGGGCTTTGGGTCCGATTTCTTT. Protein product: CASSPGAREQGFGSDFF.

This clonotype appeared many times. Written as DNA, the CDR3 is TGTGCCAGCAGTTTTAAGAGGGGGAGAGGTGAAAAACTGTTTTTT. Protein product: CASSFKRGRGEKLFF. This rearrangement joins TRBV27 to TRBJ1-4; D may be TRBD1 (6 bases). This CDR3 spans 15 amino acids. V was cut by 3 bases and J by 7 bases, with 15 bases left in between. CDR1 and CDR2 from the germline V gene are MNHEY and SMNVEV (reference sequence). The full variable domain, its missing parts supplied by reference TRBV27 and TRBJ1-4, is EAQVTQNPRYLITVTGKKLTVTCSQNMNHEYMSWYRQDPGLGLRQIYYSMNVEVTDKGDVPEGYKVSRKEKRNFPLILESPSPNQTSLYFCASSFKRGRGEKLFFGSGTQLSVL.

This clonotype was observed a few times. This chain connects TRBV3-1 to TRBJ2-1; D unclear. The CDR3 totals 12 residues. V was shortened by 2 bases and J by 8 bases, with 7 bases between the two germline ends. Germline values: CDR1 LGHDT, CDR2 YNNKEL (reference sequence). CDR3 bases: TGTGCCAGCAGCCAAAAGCACCATGAGCAGTTCTTC. It codes for CASSQKHHEQFF.

This clonotype showed up just a few times. This chain joins TRBV27 and TRBJ2-2; D gene unclear. The CDR3 extends over 12 amino acids. Germline values: CDR1 MNHEY, CDR2 SMNVEV (reference sequence). V was trimmed by 6 bases and J by 7 bases, leaving 9 bases between them. Written as DNA, the CDR3 is TGTGCCAGCAGCTGGGTGAACGGGGAGCTGTTTTTT. It translates to CASSWVNGELFF.

The chain uses TRBV10-3 and TRBJ1-2, with 9 bases lining up with TRBD1. There are 16 residues in the CDR3. CDR1 is ENHRY and CDR2 is SYGVKD in the germline V gene. The J segment lost 8 bases and the V segment lost 3 bases, leaving 13 bases of the junction unmatched. CDR3 protein: CAISDSGTGFSHGYTF. Written as DNA, the CDR3 is TGTGCCATCAGTGACTCCGGGACAGGGTTTTCCCACGGCTACACCTTC.

This clonotype was detected a few times. This chain connects TRBV6-5 to TRBJ1-1; D might be TRBD1 (5 bases). Trimming removed 0 bases at V and 7 bases at J, with 12 bases between. CDR3 size: 14 residues. CDR1 is MNHEY, CDR2 SVGAGI, per germline. Written as DNA, the CDR3 is TGTGCCAGCAGTTACTCCGAGGGGTTGTTTGAAGCTTTCTTT. The encoded protein is CASSYSEGLFEAFF.

This clonotype was counted between two and nine times. The V gene is TRBV28, the J gene TRBJ2-5, with 7 bases aligning to TRBD2. The CDR3 length is 15 residues. The J segment lost 5 bases and the V segment lost 5 bases, leaving 11 bases of the junction unmatched. In germline, CDR1 is MDHEN, CDR2 SYDVKM. CDR3: CASSPQRLAKETQYF. The CDR3, as DNA: TGTGCCAGCAGTCCACAACGACTAGCAAAGGAGACCCAGTACTTC.

This clonotype has more than one count but fewer than ten. The CDR3 is CASSFSSASSYNEQFF. The CDR3 DNA reads as TGTGCCAGCAGTTTCTCCTCGGCCAGTTCCTACAATGAGCAGTTCTTC. The chain employs TRBV28 and TRBJ2-1; D call uncertain. Per germline, CDR1 MDHEN and CDR2 SYDVKM. The CDR3 is 16 residues long. V was clipped by 3 bases and J by 1 base, with 13 bases between them. The variable domain in full, with the rest retrieved from reference TRBV28 and TRBJ2-1, is DVKVTQSSRYLVKRTGEKVFLECVQDMDHENMFWYRQDPGLGLRLIYFSYDVKMKEKGDIPEGYSVSREKKERFSLILESASTNQTSMYLCASSFSSASSYNEQFFGPGTRLTVL.

This clonotype was seen a few times. This chain joins TRBV11-2 and TRBJ1-2; D ambiguous. Germline assignment: CDR1 SGHAT and CDR2 FQNNGV. V was shortened by 1 base and J by 0 bases, with 9 bases between the two germline ends. This CDR3 region has 15 residues. The CDR3 sequence is CASSLAHGSNYGYTF. CDR3 nucleotides: TGTGCCAGCAGCTTAGCACATGGATCTAACTATGGCTACACCTTC.

The sample holds a few counts of this clonotype. The rearrangement uses TRBV7-2 and TRBJ2-5, with TRBD2 identical over 8 bases. The CDR3 length is 15 residues. CDR1 SGHTA and CDR2 FQGNSA come from the germline V gene. V trimming: 3 bases; J trimming: 5 bases; junction bases outside the gene matches: 8. The CDR3 nucleotides read TGTGCCAGCAGCTTCGGGGGGGCGGGGAGGGAGACCCAGTACTTC. Translated, it gives CASSFGGAGRETQYF.

V is TRBV18 and J is TRBJ2-5; a possible D gene is TRBD2 (6 bases). Trimming removed 0 bases from V and 2 bases from J, with 13 bases in between. Germline CDR1 KGHSH, CDR2 LQKENI. The CDR3 runs to 16 residues. CDR3 amino acids: CASSPPFGGIQETQYF. CDR3 bases: TGTGCCAGCTCACCACCCTTCGGGGGAATACAAGAGACCCAGTACTTC.

V gene TRBV6-1 combines with J gene TRBJ1-6; perhaps TRBD1 as D (5 bases). The germline CDR1 and CDR2 sequences are MNHNS and SASEGT. V lost 5 bases to trimming and J lost 10 bases, with 21 bases between them. CDR3 length equals 16 residues. CDR3 nucleotide sequence: TGTGCCAGCAGTCCATCCAACGGGCAGGGTAACTCACCCCTCCACTTT. Translated, it gives CASSPSNGQGNSPLHF.